This T cell receptor (beta chain) was sequenced for a study of T cell therapy after organ transplantation. Study information: Short-term post-therapy blood was drawn 4 to 8 weeks after therapy ended.

The sample's time point: 4-8 weeks after completion of therapy. With regard to this clone: Its antigen is undetermined.

The table came from immunoSEQ multiplex PCR; TCRdb's copy has only in-frame clones and leaves some out. The sample holds 20,000 or so clones, 81% seen once. CDR3 length: 12 residues. Germline lookup yields CDR1 SGHVS and CDR2 FQNEAQ. Trimming cost V 6 bases and J 0 bases, with 6 bases left between them. The receptor was derived from a human patient who had received a solid organ transplant and had CMV disease. Some T cells may arise from the graft donor. The source material was CD8+ T cells from blood, sampled after autologous CMV-specific T cell therapy. The gene calls are TRBV7-8 and TRBJ2-7; D is unresolved. CDR3 sequence (DNA): TGTGCCAGCAGTGGCTACTCCTACGAGCAGTACTTC. Protein sequence: CASSGYSYEQYF.